This T cell receptor beta chain comes out of a study of PD-L1 blockade in urothelial cancer. Study-wide results and caveats: TCR clonality was measured in pretreatment peripheral blood. Clonality below the median predicted better survival.

Details on this clone: Its antigen is currently unknown.

Time point meaning: peripheral blood 6 weeks after treatment start. Trimming removed 1 base at V and 0 bases at J, with 8 bases between. CDR1 SGHNT and CDR2 YYREEE come from the germline V gene (reference sequence). This CDR3 comprises 15 residues. Generated by immunoSEQ multiplex PCR, the TCRdb table keeps only in-frame clones and is missing some. The sample consists of approximately 50,000 clones, 85% to 90% of them appearing once. The chain has TRBV5-4 and TRBJ1-3; D unresolved. The sequence was obtained from a man in his 60s with urothelial cancer. This specimen was PBMCs, taken around atezolizumab (anti-PD-L1) treatment. The chain's CDR3 is CASSLHPSSGNTIYF. CDR3 nucleotide sequence: TGTGCCAGCAGCTTGCACCCCAGCTCTGGAAACACCATATATTTT.